The rows below give T cell receptor beta chains drawn from one sample of a study of CD8 T cells in Susac syndrome. One entry per CDR3 protein, called by TCRdb with MiXCR from the immunoSEQ multiplex PCR reads. The sample contains roughly 200,000 distinct CDR3 sequences, roughly 96% of which appear only once. The sample consisted of CD4+ T cells from PBMCs. All receptors derive from a human donor in good health. The conserved cysteine and the conserved F or W are not part of the CDR3 here. D genes are given only for firm matches. Clone size is stated in some rows and not others, as once, few, many or a class when expanded.

v_gene	j_gene	abundance	d_gene	CDR3aa
TRBV5-1	TRBJ2-5	.	.	ASSPRLSDAGETQY
TRBV9	TRBJ2-1	once	.	ASSVETNYNEQF
TRBV19	TRBJ1-5	once	.	ASSRPTDGQPQH
TRBV29-1	TRBJ1-2	.	.	SGRGTDYGYT
TRBV15	TRBJ1-2	once	.	ATSRDIVAVGGYT
TRBV4-3	TRBJ1-1	.	TRBD1	ASSRFGTGDTEAF
TRBV24-1	TRBJ2-5	.	.	ATSAGPISGETQY
TRBV6-5	TRBJ1-5	.	TRBD1	ASSADRGQPQH
TRBV7-7	TRBJ2-5	once	TRBD1	ASSPTGGAETQY
TRBV29-1	TRBJ2-5	.	.	SVGAGTTETQY
TRBV2	TRBJ2-1	.	.	ASSFDRSLGNEQF
TRBV24-1	TRBJ2-3	.	TRBD1	ATSDTTGYTDTQY
TRBV20-1	TRBJ1-2	.	.	SAEQTANYGYT
TRBV20-1	TRBJ2-1	.	TRBD1	SARGLGTGASAYEQF
TRBV20-1	TRBJ1-6	.	TRBD1	SARDGQGDSPLH
TRBV12-3/TRBV12-4	TRBJ1-2	.	.	ASSFRNYGYT
TRBV7-2	TRBJ2-3	.	.	ASSFGGTSTDTQY
TRBV12-3/TRBV12-4	TRBJ2-3	.	TRBD2	ASNLRGSGGITQY
TRBV29-1	TRBJ2-4	.	.	SVDSEYIQY
TRBV20-1	TRBJ2-3	.	.	SARDLDTQY
TRBV12-3/TRBV12-4	TRBJ2-5	.	TRBD2	ASSLSGTRQETQY
TRBV6-1	TRBJ2-1	.	TRBD1	ASSKTSGTGVNEQF
TRBV5-1	TRBJ1-6	.	.	ASSSDRGSPLH
TRBV20-1	TRBJ2-2	once	TRBD2	SIAGDTGELF
TRBV3-1	TRBJ1-5	.	TRBD1	ASSQDAGGSPQPQH
TRBV11-2	TRBJ2-1	.	.	ASSPDRSNEQF
TRBV7-2	TRBJ2-1	.	.	ASSLWAQTDNEQF
TRBV20-1	TRBJ1-6	.	.	SASSPSSYNSPLH
TRBV9	TRBJ2-1	.	.	ASSVEIATYNEQF
TRBV29-1	TRBJ1-2	.	.	SVEGWYGYT
TRBV27	TRBJ2-1	.	TRBD2	ASSSPSLAASNEQF
TRBV18	TRBJ2-7	.	.	ASSPSVVWEEQY
TRBV7-9	TRBJ2-6	once	TRBD1	AMTGDGANVLT
TRBV12-5	TRBJ2-3	.	.	ASAGPTDTQY
TRBV15	TRBJ1-5	.	.	ATSRGRGEPQH
TRBV2	TRBJ2-1	.	TRBD2	ASSEAGLAEGEV
TRBV11-2	TRBJ1-4	.	.	ASSSSGGSNEKLF
TRBV6-6	TRBJ2-1	.	.	ASTYHLGQSYNEQF
TRBV3-1	TRBJ1-5	.	.	ASSQEGAADQPQH
TRBV6-2/TRBV6-3	TRBJ1-6	.	.	ASSYRGQRDNSPLH
TRBV7-3	TRBJ2-1	.	TRBD2	ASSSPGLAGDSEQF
TRBV15	TRBJ1-4	.	.	ATSTLYRSLF
TRBV14	TRBJ2-2	once	.	ASSRSRGAELF
TRBV12-3/TRBV12-4	TRBJ2-1	.	.	ASRTGVGGDEQF
TRBV4-1	TRBJ2-6	once	.	ASSREGSGANVLT
TRBV6-5	TRBJ2-5	.	.	ATRVGMRTQY
TRBV20-1	TRBJ2-3	.	.	SAETLDTQY
TRBV3-1	TRBJ2-1	.	.	ASSQSTGPYNEQF
TRBV20-1	TRBJ2-7	once	.	SALDLSSYEQY
TRBV7-2	TRBJ2-5	.	.	ASRSETQY
TRBV4-2	TRBJ2-1	.	TRBD2	ASQKGLAGGSYNEQF